This TCR beta chain was documented in a study of cytomegalovirus exposure and HLA in healthy donors (dated by TCRdb to about 2017). As for the study more broadly: A later analysis indicated that the 95 to 150 validation repertoires were generated on the platform also employed for the roughly 720 repertoires of the first cohort. The study was designed to test whether signatures of past pathogen exposure could be identified by cataloging public T cell receptors. A separate validation cohort of approximately 130 different subjects was used in addition to the roughly 640-subject first cohort. To predict cytomegalovirus infection status, the study brought together high-throughput TCR immunosequencing, statistical association of individual TCRs with disease status, and machine learning.

The donors belonged to the validation cohort of about 120 subjects, which was separate from the approximately 680-subject first cohort. A remark on this clone: There is no known antigen for this receptor. No base quality values were provided; no much bigger clone lies one nucleotide off.

On the study overall, not on this receptor specifically: The validation cohort had no HLA typing available for a later analysis, so co-occurrence within that cohort was assessed over all 120 or so repertoires. The authors suggested that the approach could potentially be extended to other disease states and immunological phenotypes. While some public TCRs were present in many individuals, most TCR sequences turned up only very rarely across donors. Of the cluster scores, roughly 95% were above 0 in a later analysis, which found that TCRs clustered in the first cohort also tended to co-occur in the 90 to 150 validation repertoires. In vitro tests confirmed that a few of the cytomegalovirus-associated TCR beta chains recognize cytomegalovirus antigens. Cytomegalovirus status was reported to be diagnosed by the classifier with high specificity and sensitivity in both the original and validation cohorts. A total of fewer than 200 TCR beta chains were listed by the study as associated with cytomegalovirus.

Libraries were constructed by the immunoSEQ multiplex PCR assay. From the authors' description of their analysis: A statistical classification framework was built for diagnosing cytomegalovirus status from the catalog of TCR beta chain sequences. TCRdb carries this immuneACCESS record with in-frame sequences only. Its versions omit some clonotypes, under half of them owing to an unresolved V gene in the studies checked, with the rest unexplained. V and J calls and clone size are given by that table; D and trimming were obtained from the DNA. In all, the sample holds 150,000 to 200,000 clones, and about four fifths of those were seen once. The ten largest clones add up to around 7% of the sample. From a lookup of the germline V gene (reference sequence), CDR1 and CDR2 are SEHNR and FQNEAQ. From cysteine to phenylalanine, the CDR3 is 16 amino acids long. The read is trimmed to its CDR3 DNA, 48 bases read in frame from base 1. Compared with germline, V lacks 2 bases and J lacks 5 bases; bases without a gene match: 7.

The receptor's source is a man aged 18 to 30 in good health and CMV-seropositive. The rearrangement joined TRBV7-9 to TRBJ1-5; the central 9 bases match TRBD1. The sequencing sample was made of PBMCs. The CDR3 reads as follows: CASSLTTGQGHQPQHF. The nucleotide sequence is given as TGTGCCAGCAGCTTAACGACCGGACAGGGGCATCAGCCCCAGCATTTT.